This record looks at one T cell receptor beta chain sequence and its context. The CDR3 is 13 residues long. Trimming left V 5 bases short and J 6 bases short, with 14 bases between. The germline CDR1 and CDR2 sequences are SGHTA and FQGNSA. This entry belongs to a study of beta chain features in type 1 diabetes. Reverse transcribing all isolated RNA meant expressed TCRB transcripts were sequenced. The protocol was immunoSEQ multiplex PCR, while the TCRdb copy is restricted to in-frame clones and leaves out a portion. The sample contains approximately 100,000 clones, under 40% of which appear only once.

The receptor was isolated from a woman younger than 30 in good health. Input material: stem cell memory CD4+ T cells from blood. The chain couples TRBV7-2 to TRBJ2-7; possibly TRBD1 for D (5 bases). In DNA form, the CDR3 reads TGTGCCAGCAGCCTCAGGGAAAAAGTCGAGCAGTACTTC. This codes for CASSLREKVEQYF.